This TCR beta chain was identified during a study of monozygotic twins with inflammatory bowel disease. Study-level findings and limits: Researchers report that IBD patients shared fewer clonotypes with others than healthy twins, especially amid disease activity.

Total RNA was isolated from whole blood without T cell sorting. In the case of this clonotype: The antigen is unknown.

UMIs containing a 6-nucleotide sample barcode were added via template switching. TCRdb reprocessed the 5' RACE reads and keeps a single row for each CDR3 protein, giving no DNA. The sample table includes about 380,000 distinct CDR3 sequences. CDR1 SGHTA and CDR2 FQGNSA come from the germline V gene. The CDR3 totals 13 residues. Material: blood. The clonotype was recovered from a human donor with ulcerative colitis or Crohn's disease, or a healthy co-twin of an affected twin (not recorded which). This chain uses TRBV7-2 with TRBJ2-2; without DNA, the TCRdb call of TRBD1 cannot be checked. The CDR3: CASSQGAPGELFF. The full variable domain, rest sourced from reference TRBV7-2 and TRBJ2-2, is GAGVSQSPSNKVTEKGKDVELRCDPISGHTALYWYRQSLGQGLEFLIYFQGNSAPDKSGLPSDRFSAERTGGSVSTLTIQRTQQEDSAVYLCASSQGAPGELFFGEGSRLTVL.